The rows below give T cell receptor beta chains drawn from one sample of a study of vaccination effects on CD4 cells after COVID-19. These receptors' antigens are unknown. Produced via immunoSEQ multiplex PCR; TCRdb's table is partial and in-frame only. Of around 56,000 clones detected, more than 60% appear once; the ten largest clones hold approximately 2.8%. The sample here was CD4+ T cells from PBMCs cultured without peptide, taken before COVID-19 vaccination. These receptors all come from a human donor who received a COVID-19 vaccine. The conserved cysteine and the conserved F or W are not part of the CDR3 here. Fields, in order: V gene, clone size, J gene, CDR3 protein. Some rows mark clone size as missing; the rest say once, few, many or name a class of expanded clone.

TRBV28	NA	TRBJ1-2	ASSFTGNYGYT
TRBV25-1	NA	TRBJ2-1	ASRGPGNEQF
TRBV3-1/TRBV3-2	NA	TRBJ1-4	ASSQRQGHEKLF
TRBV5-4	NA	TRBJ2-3	ASSLDRGDTQY
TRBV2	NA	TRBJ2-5	ASSDSTTGETQY
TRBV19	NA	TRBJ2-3	ATKNRGRTDTQY
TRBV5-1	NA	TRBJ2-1	ASSLLAGGSSSYNEQF
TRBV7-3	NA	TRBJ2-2	ASSSSTGGYTGELF
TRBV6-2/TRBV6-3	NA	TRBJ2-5	ASSKPGQGQETQY
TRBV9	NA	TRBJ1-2	ASSPSSGQGYYGYT
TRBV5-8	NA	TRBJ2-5	ASSLGGLETQY
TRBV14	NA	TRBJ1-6	ASSLFSRVQNSPLH
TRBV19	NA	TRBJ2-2	ASRRTENTGELF
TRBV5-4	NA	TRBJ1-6	ASSSMNSPLH
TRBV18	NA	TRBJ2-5	ASSPRAPQETQY
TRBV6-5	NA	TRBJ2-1	ASRGDGLAGNEQF
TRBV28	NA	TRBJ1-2	ASQRLGGYGYT
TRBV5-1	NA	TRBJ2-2	ASSLGVTGTDGELF
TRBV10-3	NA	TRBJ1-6	AISEQGIGNSPLH
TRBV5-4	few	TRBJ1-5	ASSPRDRNSNQPQH
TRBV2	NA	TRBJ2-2	ASSPENTGELF
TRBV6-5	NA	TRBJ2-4	ASRGSAGLDIQY
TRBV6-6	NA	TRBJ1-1	ASSYPNTEAF
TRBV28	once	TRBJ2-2	ASRLFNTGELF
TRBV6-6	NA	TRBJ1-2	ASSPPGSVGYGYT
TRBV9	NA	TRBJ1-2	ASSVDGNLYGYT
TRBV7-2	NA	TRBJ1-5	ASSLPSSAAQH
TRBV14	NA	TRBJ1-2	ASRVTGTGDSGYT
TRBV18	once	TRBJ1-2	ASSGPLNYGYT
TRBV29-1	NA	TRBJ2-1	SAQKAGTNVGEQF
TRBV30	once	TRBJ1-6	AWNFRDRVNSPLH
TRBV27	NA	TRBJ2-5	ASGSPGPRPETQY
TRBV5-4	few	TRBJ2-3	ASSLSGGAGDTQY
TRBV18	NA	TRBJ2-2	ASSYGPPGDTGELF
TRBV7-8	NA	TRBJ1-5	ASSLTDYQPQH
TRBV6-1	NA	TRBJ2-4	ASSVAGTPLKNIQY
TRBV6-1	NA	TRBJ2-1	ASSERPSGGFYNEQF
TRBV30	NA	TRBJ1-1	AWSVGAGVTEAF